Following are 27 T cell receptor beta chains from one sample sequenced in a study of cytomegalovirus exposure and HLA in healthy donors. Primers included in the PCR were 60 Vbeta and 13 Jbeta primers. The assay was immunoSEQ multiplex PCR, and TCRdb's table has in-frame clones only and misses some. The sample carries about 120,000 clones, roughly 9.9% recorded once. The sequencing sample was made of PBMCs. The source of these receptors is a man aged 30 to 45 in good health and CMV-seronegative.

The rearrangement joins TRBV7-9 to TRBJ2-3; 11 nucleotides match TRBD2. CDR1 SEHNR and CDR2 FQNEAQ come from the germline V gene (reference sequence). V dropped 1 base and J dropped 0; count of bases not matched to a gene: 0. There are 16 residues in the CDR3. The CDR3 DNA is TGTGCCAGCAGCTTAGGGACTAGCGGGAGCACAGATACGCAGTATTTT. Translating it yields CASSLGTSGSTDTQYF.

The chain employs TRBV4-3 and TRBJ2-3, with TRBD1 identical over 9 bases. CDR1 LGHNA and CDR2 YSLEER come from the germline V gene. This CDR3 has 15 residues. The V segment lost 4 bases and the J segment 2 bases; nucleotides outside the gene matches: 4. The CDR3 sequence: CASSRLQGATDTQYF. The CDR3 region has the DNA TGCGCCAGCAGCCGCTTACAGGGGGCCACAGATACGCAGTATTTT.

This clone was counted a few times. The chain links TRBV28 to TRBJ2-7; 9 bases are a match to TRBD1. Germline CDR1 reads MDHEN; CDR2 reads SYDVKM. J was trimmed by 4 bases and V by 6 bases; bases with no gene match: 7. The CDR3 runs to 14 residues. The CDR3, as DNA: TGTGCCAGCAGCTCCCGGGACAGGGTGTACGAGCAGTACTTC. It is translated as CASSSRDRVYEQYF. Full variable domain (outside the CDR3, taken from reference TRBV28 and TRBJ2-7): DVKVTQSSRYLVKRTGEKVFLECVQDMDHENMFWYRQDPGLGLRLIYFSYDVKMKEKGDIPEGYSVSREKKERFSLILESASTNQTSMYLCASSSRDRVYEQYFGPGTRLTVT.

Points on this clone: This specimen includes other DNA sequences encoding the same CDR3. V gene TRBV5-4 combines with J gene TRBJ1-4, with D possibly being TRBD1 (5 bases). Germline values: CDR1 SGHNT, CDR2 YYREEE (reference sequence). This CDR3 has 16 amino acids. V shed 4 bases and J shed 2 bases, with 15 bases lying between them. The CDR3 region has the DNA TGTGCCAGCAGCACGGGGCGGGAAAAGACTAATGAAAAACTGTTTTTT. This sequence encodes CASSTGREKTNEKLFF.

This rearrangement joins TRBV7-6 to TRBJ2-1; 13 nucleotides line up with TRBD2. V gave up 5 bases and J gave up 7 bases; unmatched junction bases: 5. Germline V gene lookup returns CDR1 SGHVS and CDR2 FNYEAQ. The CDR3 is 15 residues long. CDR3 protein: CASSRTSGSGNEQFF. The CDR3 DNA follows: TGTGCCAGCAGCAGGACTAGCGGGAGCGGTAATGAGCAGTTCTTC.

This clone was observed a handful of times. J is TRBJ2-5 and V is TRBV7-2; TRBD2 matches at 8 bases. CDR1 is SGHTA, CDR2 FQGNSA, per germline. CDR3 length: 16 amino acids. Losses at the gene ends were 2 bases for V and 2 bases for J; bases not matched to a gene: 7. The CDR3 DNA sequence: TGTGCCAGCAGCTTAATAACCGGGGGGGCTCAAGAGACCCAGTACTTC. Residues: CASSLITGGAQETQYF.

The chain has TRBV7-2 and TRBJ2-3; 13 nucleotides match TRBD2. The CDR3 is 14 residues long. J lost 10 bases, V lost 1 base, and 2 bases had no gene match. CDR1 is SGHTA, CDR2 FQGNSA, per germline. For the CDR3, the DNA is TGTGCCAGCAGCTTAGAAGGACTAGCGGGGGCGCAGTATTTT. This gives the protein CASSLEGLAGAQYF.

V and J are TRBV18 and TRBJ2-7, with D possibly matching TRBD1 (6 bases). Germline V gene data show CDR1 as KGHSH and CDR2 as LQKENI. CDR3 size: 15 residues. V lost 0 bases and J lost 1, with 10 bases in between. The CDR3: CASSPPLQGSYEQYF. The CDR3 nucleotides are TGTGCCAGCTCACCACCTCTACAGGGATCCTACGAGCAGTACTTC.

V gene TRBV30 combines with J gene TRBJ2-7, with a tentative D call TRBD2 (6 bases). The V and J ends lost 0 bases and 3 bases respectively, with 21 bases between them. The CDR3 covers 17 residues. From germline, CDR1 is GTSNPN and CDR2 SVGIG (reference sequence). As DNA, the CDR3 is TGTGCCTGGAGTGTACACCTAATGGAGGGAGTAGGCTACGAGCAGTACTTC. Amino acids: CAWSVHLMEGVGYEQYF.

This clone was seen a few times. Being one base from a much bigger clone, this may be a read error. V usage is TRBV6-5 and J usage is TRBJ2-5; 12 bases align to TRBD2. In germline, CDR1 is MNHEY, CDR2 SVGAGI. The V gene end was trimmed by 0 bases and the J gene end by 4 bases; junction bases not matched to a gene: 0. CDR3 length equals 15 residues. The CDR3 coding sequence is TGTGCCAGCAGTTACTCGACTAGCGGGGGAGAGACCCAGTACTTC. Protein: CASSYSTSGGETQYF.

This clone was seen only a few times. The V and J genes are TRBV27 and TRBJ1-1, with a weak D call TRBD1 (6 bases). Germline loops: CDR1 MNHEY, CDR2 SMNVEV (reference sequence). The V end lost 6 bases, the J end lost 5 bases, and 13 bases lay between the germline ends. The CDR3 is 13 amino acids. The CDR3, as DNA: TGTGCCAGCAGACTTTACAGGGAAACTGAAGCTTTCTTT. Encoded protein: CASRLYRETEAFF.

This clone showed up just a few times. This rearrangement joins TRBV11-2 to TRBJ2-2; D may be TRBD1 (5 bases). The CDR3 is made up of 16 amino acids. Trimming shortened V by 5 bases and J by 4 bases, and 17 bases separated the two germline ends. The germline V gene has CDR1 SGHAT and CDR2 FQNNGV. The CDR3 region is CASSPWQGPGTGELFF. CDR3 sequence (DNA): TGTGCCAGCAGCCCATGGCAGGGTCCGGGCACCGGGGAGCTGTTTTTT.

Only a few counts were recorded for this clone. The chain has TRBV27 and TRBJ2-6; 7 positions match TRBD1. The germline gives CDR1 MNHEY, CDR2 SMNVEV (reference sequence). The J segment lost 2 bases and the V segment lost 11 bases, leaving 9 bases of the junction unmatched. This CDR3 is 15 amino acids long. CDR3 in amino acids: CARPQGDTGANVLTF. DNA for the CDR3: TGTGCCCGGCCCCAGGGGGACACTGGGGCCAACGTCCTGACTTTC.

This clone has just a few counts. V is TRBV7-9 and J is TRBJ2-7; D is unresolved. CDR3 size: 14 residues. V dropped 2 bases and J dropped 2 bases, with 10 bases sitting between them. Germline CDR1 and CDR2: SEHNR and FQNEAQ (reference sequence). The CDR3 DNA reads TGTGCCAGCAGCTTACCGGGTGCTACCTACGAGCAGTACTTC. Its protein is CASSLPGATYEQYF.

This clone was counted between two and nine times. V and J are TRBV29-1 and TRBJ2-7; 7 nucleotides match TRBD1. The CDR3 is 12 amino acids. Per the germline V gene, CDR1 is SQVTM and CDR2 is ANQGSEA. Germline trimming cut 6 bases from V and 2 bases from J; bases unmatched to any gene: 4. The CDR3 nucleotides are TGCAGCGTCCGGGACAGACCCTACGAGCAGTACTTC. It codes for CSVRDRPYEQYF.

The sample holds a few counts of this clone. The same CDR3 also results from other DNA sequences found in this sample. The rearrangement joins TRBV19 to TRBJ2-1, with 7 bases fitting TRBD2. V trimming: 6 bases; J trimming: 5 bases; junction bases outside the gene matches: 7. The CDR3 contains 14 residues. Looked up from germline, CDR1 is LNHDA and CDR2 is SQIVND (reference sequence). Written as DNA, the CDR3 is TGTGCCAGTAGCCGCGGGAGAACCGACAATGAGCAGTTCTTC. It translates to CASSRGRTDNEQFF.

The chain combines TRBV9 with TRBJ1-1; D is uncertain. The CDR3 has 16 amino acids. With 0 bases removed from V and 1 base from J, the gap between germline ends came to 13 bases. Germline assignment: CDR1 SGDLS and CDR2 YYNGEE. CDR3 in amino acids: CASSVGGSGGNTEAFF. The CDR3 DNA sequence: TGTGCCAGCAGCGTAGGAGGGTCGGGAGGGAACACTGAAGCTTTCTTT. Looking up the rest from reference TRBV9 and TRBJ1-1 gives the full variable domain: DSGVTQTPKHLITATGQRVTLRCSPRSGDLSVYWYQQSLDQGLQFLIQYYNGEERAKGNILERFSAQQFPDLHSELNLSSLELGDSALYFCASSVGGSGGNTEAFFGQGTRLTVV.

V and J are TRBV14 and TRBJ2-3; no clear D. CDR1 is SGHDN and CDR2 is FVKESK in the germline V gene. The CDR3 runs 14 residues. V shed 0 bases and J shed 7 bases, with 11 bases lying between them. The CDR3 reads CASSQDRVAHTQYF. In DNA form, the CDR3 reads TGTGCCAGCAGCCAAGATCGAGTAGCACATACGCAGTATTTT.

V is TRBV28 and J is TRBJ1-5, with 9 bases aligning to TRBD1. Trimming at V came to 6 bases and at J to 4 bases, leaving 4 bases not matched to a gene. CDR1 is MDHEN and CDR2 is SYDVKM in the germline V gene. The CDR3 spans 14 residues. The CDR3 DNA reads TGTGCCAGCAGAACAGGGGGCACGAATCAGCCCCAGCATTTT. It yields the protein CASRTGGTNQPQHF.

Only one count was recorded for this clone. The V gene is TRBV18, the J gene TRBJ2-5, with 7 bases that match TRBD1. Gene TRBJ2-7 matches the end of the DNA better, so the J call may be wrong. This CDR3 is 15 amino acids long. Looked up from germline, CDR1 is KGHSH and CDR2 is LQKENI. CDR3 sequence (DNA): TGTGCCAGCTCACCCCAGGGGGATAGTTCGTACGAGCAGTACTTC. This gives the protein CASSPQGDSSYEQYF.

This clone showed up just a few times. The chain combines TRBV7-9 with TRBJ1-1, with 10 bases identical to TRBD1. Germline CDR1 is SEHNR and CDR2 is FQNEAQ (reference sequence). V shed 1 base, J shed 2 bases, and the junction held 4 bases outside the gene matches. The CDR3 has 16 residues. Written as DNA, the CDR3 is TGTGCCAGCAGCTTAGGGACAGGGGGAGATAACACTGAAGCTTTCTTT. Encoded protein: CASSLGTGGDNTEAFF.

This clone was recorded a few times. The chain uses TRBV27 and TRBJ2-4, with a tentative D call TRBD2 (6 bases). Trimming took off 7 bases at V and 1 base at J, with 11 bases between the two ends. Germline CDR1 MNHEY, CDR2 SMNVEV (reference sequence). This CDR3 contains 14 residues. In DNA, the CDR3 is TGTGCCAGCAAGGAGGGAACGGCCAAAAACATTCAGTACTTC. It specifies CASKEGTAKNIQYF.

The chain's CDR3 is CAWSEEERGGTDTQYF. For the CDR3, the DNA is TGTGCCTGGAGTGAAGAGGAGCGGGGGGGCACAGATACGCAGTATTTT. The chain links TRBV30 to TRBJ2-3, with 9 bases aligning to TRBD2. The CDR3 consists of 16 residues. V shed 1 base and J 1 base; nucleotides not matched to a gene: 6. Germline-derived CDR1 and CDR2 are GTSNPN and SVGIG (reference sequence).

This clone was observed a handful of times. This chain connects TRBV7-2 to TRBJ1-2, with D possibly matching TRBD1 (5 bases). Between the trimmed V and J ends, which lost 2 bases and 7 bases, there was a span of 14 bases. Germline CDR1 is SGHTA and CDR2 is FQGNSA. The CDR3 is 14 amino acids. The CDR3 sequence is CASSLSGTQGGYTF. The CDR3 bases are TGTGCCAGCAGCTTAAGCGGGACTCAGGGTGGCTACACCTTC.

This clone was seen more than once but under ten times. The chain's CDR3 is CASRTGSGANVLTF. The CDR3 bases are TGTGCCAGCCGGACAGGCTCTGGGGCCAACGTCCTGACTTTC. This chain links TRBV7-9 with TRBJ2-6; 7 bases align to TRBD1. The V gene end was trimmed by 8 bases and the J gene end by 0 bases; junction bases not matched to a gene: 1. Germline lookup yields CDR1 SEHNR and CDR2 FQNEAQ (reference sequence). CDR3 length equals 14 residues.

In this sample, this clone turned up a few times. This chain uses TRBV4-2 with TRBJ2-7, with 8 bases aligning to TRBD2. V shed 2 bases, J shed 5 bases, and the junction held 5 bases outside the gene matches. The CDR3 is 14 residues long. Germline assignment: CDR1 LGHNA and CDR2 YNFKEQ. The CDR3 loop reads CASSQTGGLDEQYF. CDR3 DNA: TGTGCCAGCAGCCAAACGGGGGGGCTTGACGAGCAGTACTTC.

This clone turned up a few times. The rearrangement joins TRBV30 to TRBJ1-1; D gene uncertain. This CDR3 is built from 13 residues. Trimming removed 2 bases at V and 4 bases at J, with 11 bases between. The germline V gene encodes CDR1 GTSNPN and CDR2 SVGIG (reference sequence). CDR3 loop: CAWSKRERTEAFF. CDR3 nucleotide sequence: TGTGCCTGGAGTAAAAGGGAGCGCACTGAAGCTTTCTTT.